The 9 T cell receptor beta chains below all came from one sample that was sequenced in a study of cytomegalovirus exposure and HLA in healthy donors. 13 Jbeta primers and 60 Vbeta primers were used for the PCR. Measured with immunoSEQ multiplex PCR; TCRdb has only the in-frame clones, and not every one. The sample lists around 150,000 clones, 75% to 90% seen once, with almost 9.5% in the top ten. Sequenced material: PBMCs. The receptors originated from a man aged 18 to 30 in good health and CMV-seropositive.

As for this clone: Relative to the germline gene, one junction end is altered; a read error may explain this. This chain uses TRBV29-1 with TRBJ2-7, with a weak D call TRBD2 (6 bases). CDR1 is SQVTM, CDR2 ANQGSEA, per germline. This CDR3 is 12 amino acids long. CDR3 bases: TGCAGCGTAGGACGGGAGTCCTGCGAGCAGTACTTC. Protein: CSVGRESCEQYF.

The chain links TRBV29-1 to TRBJ2-7; possible D gene TRBD1, 7 bases. The CDR3 is 14 amino acids. Germline assignment: CDR1 SQVTM and CDR2 ANQGSEA. V dropped 6 bases and J dropped 2 bases, with 17 bases sitting between them. The CDR3 loop is CSVQGGLRTYEQYF. The CDR3 nucleotides are TGCAGCGTCCAGGGGGGACTCCGGACCTACGAGCAGTACTTC.

The V gene is TRBV30, the J gene TRBJ1-6, with 10 bases fitting TRBD1. V shed 7 bases, J shed 3 bases, and the junction held 6 bases outside the gene matches. The CDR3 extends over 15 amino acids. From germline, CDR1 is GTSNPN and CDR2 SVGIG (reference sequence). CDR3 region: CALRTGGFYNSPLHF. The CDR3 DNA reads as TGTGCCTTACGGACAGGGGGTTTCTATAATTCACCCCTCCACTTT.

This clone has a single count. The chain links TRBV7-9 to TRBJ2-7, with D maybe TRBD2 (6 bases). Germline V gene sequence: CDR1 SEHNR, CDR2 FQNEAQ (reference sequence). V was cut by 0 bases and J by 3 bases, with 6 bases left in between. This CDR3 has 13 residues. The CDR3 DNA reads as TGTGCCAGCAGCTTAGCGACTAGCTACGAGCAGTACTTC. Protein sequence: CASSLATSYEQYF.

This clone has a single count. This sequence joins TRBV12-5 and TRBJ2-1; the D gene is possibly TRBD1 (6 bases). V lost 1 base, J lost 8 bases, and 21 bases lay in between. The CDR3 is 17 residues long. Germline V gene data show CDR1 as LGHNT and CDR2 as FRNRAP. The CDR3 loop is CASGLGNRVATRDEQFF. The CDR3 coding sequence is TGTGCTAGTGGTTTGGGAAACAGGGTCGCCACGCGCGATGAGCAGTTCTTC.

This chain links TRBV6-5 with TRBJ2-3; a weak D match, TRBD2 (5 bases). Trimming left V 8 bases short and J 2 bases short, with 14 bases between. Germline CDR1 reads MNHEY; CDR2 reads SVGAGI. The CDR3 is 14 residues long. CDR3: CASGEPGVTDTQYF. The CDR3 coding sequence is TGTGCCAGCGGGGAGCCCGGTGTCACAGATACGCAGTATTTT.

This clone was counted only a few times. This chain links TRBV5-4 with TRBJ1-1; unclear D gene. Germline CDR1 reads SGHNT; CDR2 reads YYREEE (reference sequence). This CDR3 has 13 amino acids. With 3 bases removed from V and 8 bases from J, the gap between germline ends came to 14 bases. DNA of the CDR3: TGTGCCAGCAGCTCACAGATAATGGCCGAAGCTTTCTTT. It yields the protein CASSSQIMAEAFF.

The chain employs TRBV29-1 and TRBJ2-7; D is possibly TRBD1 (6 bases). V was clipped by 6 bases and J by 4 bases, with 16 bases between them. CDR3 size: 13 residues. Germline CDR1 is SQVTM and CDR2 is ANQGSEA. As DNA, the CDR3 is TGCAGCGTCGCCGGGACACAACTTTACGAGCAGTACTTC. As protein: CSVAGTQLYEQYF.

This clone is a singleton in its sample. The rearrangement uses TRBV6-5 and TRBJ2-7; a weak D match, TRBD2 (6 bases). The V end lost 0 bases, the J end lost 3 bases, and 15 bases lay between the germline ends. This CDR3 region has 16 residues. Germline CDR1 and CDR2: MNHEY and SVGAGI. CDR3 DNA: TGTGCCAGCAGTTACTCGGAGGGGTTACGTCGCTACGAGCAGTACTTC. It translates to CASSYSEGLRRYEQYF.